This is a list of T cell receptor beta chains from one sample in a study of CXCR3-negative and CXCR3-positive naive CD8 T cells. TCRdb re-analyzed the 5' RACE reads; it lists each CDR3 protein once, without DNA. The repertoire table contains roughly 7,900 distinct CDR3 sequences. Sequencing used naive CXCR3- CD8+ T cells from blood. These receptors were collected from a human donor in good health. Some clones in this sample may be carry-over from other donors' samples. Each CDR3 is given with its conserved first and last residue. Each record gives: V gene, J gene, clone size, CDR3 protein. Where a row states a size, it is once, few, many or the class of an expanded clone; other rows omit it.

>TRBV6-5|TRBJ2-1|NA
CASSYGVSGGNEQFF
>TRBV20-1|TRBJ2-2|NA
CSATLEGELFF
>TRBV4-1|TRBJ1-5|NA
CASSQALTQNQPQHF
>TRBV29-1|TRBJ2-7|NA
CSVETSDREYEQYF
>TRBV19|TRBJ2-1|NA
CASSIRERSYNEQFF
>TRBV20-1|TRBJ2-3|medium-sized
CSATMGLAGVADTQYF
>TRBV14|TRBJ2-7|NA
CASSQDLTGFEQYF
>TRBV29-1|TRBJ2-1|NA
CSVERKGRPSDEQFF
>TRBV28|TRBJ2-3|NA
CASTPETSVPSRDTQYF
>TRBV7-9|TRBJ2-3|medium-sized
CASSLATGIKQHTQYF
>TRBV7-2|TRBJ1-1|NA
CASSLGQGHPGGTEAFF
>TRBV29-1|TRBJ1-1|medium-sized
CSVESNGFEAFF
>TRBV21-1|TRBJ1-1|medium-sized
CASSELTEAFF
>TRBV12-3/TRBV12-4|TRBJ2-7|NA
CASSSQGYGSYEQYF
>TRBV2|TRBJ2-1|NA
CASSESGGGPHEQFF
>TRBV29-1|TRBJ2-5|medium-sized
CSVVEEGMETQYF
>TRBV7-9|TRBJ2-7|NA
CASSQTGREQYF
>TRBV29-1|TRBJ2-7|NA
CSVEEDYSTGGYEQYF
>TRBV7-9|TRBJ2-7|medium-sized
CASSETSGRSYEQYF
>TRBV2|TRBJ2-5|NA
CASIEAVQETQYF
>TRBV10-3|TRBJ1-1|medium-sized
CAISESPDRAEAFF
>TRBV5-6|TRBJ2-1|NA
CASSLDVGVWAPNEQFF
>TRBV5-1|TRBJ1-1|medium-sized
CASSDGPNTEAFF
>TRBV9|TRBJ1-1|medium-sized
CASSLPGQGSTEAFF
>TRBV28|TRBJ2-3|medium-sized
CASLGAASTDTQYF
>TRBV4-1|TRBJ2-3|medium-sized
CASSYSERDTDTQYF
>TRBV29-1|TRBJ1-1|NA
CSVAGQVTNTEAFF
>TRBV21-1|TRBJ1-1|NA
CASSPHPGTENTEAFF
>TRBV29-1|TRBJ2-2|medium-sized
CSVEERVGNTGELFF
>TRBV5-6|TRBJ1-2|NA
CASSYVGTGSYGYTF
>TRBV29-1|TRBJ2-5|NA
CSVTWTGVGETQYF
>TRBV29-1|TRBJ2-1|medium-sized
CSVPGGLAGVYEQFF
>TRBV2|TRBJ1-5|medium-sized
CASSAGTLVQPQHF
>TRBV29-1|TRBJ2-3|medium-sized
CSVEDNTDTQYF
>TRBV29-1|TRBJ2-1|NA
CSVVSGSFHGDEQFF
>TRBV5-5|TRBJ2-5|NA
CASSLVVVAGGQETQYF
>TRBV11-2|TRBJ2-1|NA
CASSLGTSGQVASYNNEQFF
>TRBV15|TRBJ2-3|NA
CATSAGRKDTQYF
>TRBV6-5|TRBJ1-2|NA
CASSRLDRAYGYTF
>TRBV10-3|TRBJ2-1|medium-sized
CAISGGAGYNEQFF
>TRBV6-5|TRBJ1-2|medium-sized
CASTGGNDYGYTF